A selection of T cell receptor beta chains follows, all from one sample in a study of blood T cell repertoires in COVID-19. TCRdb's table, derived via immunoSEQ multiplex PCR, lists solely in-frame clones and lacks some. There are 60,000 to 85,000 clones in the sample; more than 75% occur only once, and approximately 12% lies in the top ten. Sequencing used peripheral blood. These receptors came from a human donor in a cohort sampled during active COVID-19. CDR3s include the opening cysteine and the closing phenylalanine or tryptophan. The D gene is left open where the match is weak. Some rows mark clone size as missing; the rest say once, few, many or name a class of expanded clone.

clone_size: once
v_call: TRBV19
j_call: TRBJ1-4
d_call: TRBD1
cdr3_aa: CASSQRTGQFEKLFF
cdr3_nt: TGTGCCAGTAGCCAGAGGACAGGGCAGTTTGAAAAACTGTTTTTT

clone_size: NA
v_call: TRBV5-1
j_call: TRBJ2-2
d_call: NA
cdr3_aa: CASRERSSNTGELFF
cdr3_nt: TGCGCCAGCAGGGAGCGGAGTTCGAACACCGGGGAGCTGTTTTTT

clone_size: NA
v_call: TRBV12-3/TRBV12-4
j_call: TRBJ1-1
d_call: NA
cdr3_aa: CASSLSGNTEAFF
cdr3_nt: TGTGCCAGCAGTTTATCGGGTAATACCGAAGCTTTCTTT

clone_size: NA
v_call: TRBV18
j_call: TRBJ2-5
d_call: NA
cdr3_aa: CASSPGRQETQYF
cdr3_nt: TGTGCCAGCTCCCCGGGAAGGCAAGAGACCCAGTACTTC

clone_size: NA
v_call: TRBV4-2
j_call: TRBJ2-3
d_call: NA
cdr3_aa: CASSRTDRQSTDTQYF
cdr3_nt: TGTGCCAGCAGCCGGACCGACAGACAGAGCACAGATACGCAGTATTTT

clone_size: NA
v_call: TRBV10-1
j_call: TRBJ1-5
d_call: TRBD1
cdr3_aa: CASSESLRRTGLGQPQHF
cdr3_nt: TGCGCCAGCAGTGAGTCGCTTAGACGGACAGGGTTGGGACAGCCCCAGCATTTT

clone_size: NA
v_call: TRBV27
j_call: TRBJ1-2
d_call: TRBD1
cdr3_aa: CASSMGQGGYTF
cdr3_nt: TGTGCCAGCAGTATGGGACAGGGAGGCTACACCTTC

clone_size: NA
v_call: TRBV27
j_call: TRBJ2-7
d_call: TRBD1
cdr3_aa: CASRYRGIGVEQYF
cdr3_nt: TGTGCCAGCAGATACAGGGGAATCGGGGTCGAGCAGTACTTC

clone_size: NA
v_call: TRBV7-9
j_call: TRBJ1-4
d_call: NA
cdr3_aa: CASSARGATNEKLFF
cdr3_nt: TGTGCCAGCAGCGCAAGGGGTGCAACTAATGAAAAACTGTTTTTT

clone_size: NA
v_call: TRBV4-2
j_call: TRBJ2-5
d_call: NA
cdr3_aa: CASSQDLGGLASRETQYF
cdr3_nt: TGTGCCAGCAGCCAAGATTTGGGGGGGCTAGCCAGTCGAGAGACCCAGTACTTC

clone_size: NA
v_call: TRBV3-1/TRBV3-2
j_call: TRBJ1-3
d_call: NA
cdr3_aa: CASSPLCRFGPGNTIYF
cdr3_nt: TGTGCCAGCAGCCCCCTATGCAGGTTTGGCCCTGGAAACACCATATATTTT

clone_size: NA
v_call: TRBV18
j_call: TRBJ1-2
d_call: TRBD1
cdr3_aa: CASSPAGQGNYGYTF
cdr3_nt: TGTGCCAGCTCACCGGCCGGACAGGGAAACTATGGCTACACCTTC

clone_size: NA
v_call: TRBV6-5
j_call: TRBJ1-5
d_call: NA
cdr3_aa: CASSSRRVNQPQHF
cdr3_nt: TGTGCCAGCAGTTCCAGACGGGTTAATCAGCCCCAGCATTTT

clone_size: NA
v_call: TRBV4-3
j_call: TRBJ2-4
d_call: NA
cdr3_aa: CASSLVGRAKNIQYF
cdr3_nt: TGCGCCAGCAGCCTAGTGGGGCGAGCCAAAAACATTCAGTACTTC

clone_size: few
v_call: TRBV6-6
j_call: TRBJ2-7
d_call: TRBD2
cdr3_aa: CASRLAGNDEQYF
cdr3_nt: TGTGCCAGCAGGTTAGCGGGGAACGACGAGCAGTACTTC

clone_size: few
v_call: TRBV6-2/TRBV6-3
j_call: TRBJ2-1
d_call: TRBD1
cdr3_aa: CASSAQGNLNEQFF
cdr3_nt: TGTGCCAGCAGTGCACAGGGGAACCTAAATGAGCAGTTCTTC

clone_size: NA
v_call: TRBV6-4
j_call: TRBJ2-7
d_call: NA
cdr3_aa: CASSPGFGEQYF
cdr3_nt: TGTGCCAGCAGTCCGGGATTCGGTGAGCAGTACTTC

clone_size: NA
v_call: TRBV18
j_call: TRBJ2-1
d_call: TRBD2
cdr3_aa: CASSRGLAGGKGNTNEQFF
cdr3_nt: TGTGCCAGCTCCCGGGGACTAGCGGGGGGTAAAGGGAACACGAATGAGCAGTTCTTC

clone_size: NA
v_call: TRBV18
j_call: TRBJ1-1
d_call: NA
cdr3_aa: CASSPFGGGEVEAFF
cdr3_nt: TGTGCCAGCTCACCTTTCGGGGGGGGCGAGGTTGAAGCTTTCTTT

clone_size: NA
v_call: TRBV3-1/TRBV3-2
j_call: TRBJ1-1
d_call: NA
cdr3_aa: CASSLRGPEAFF
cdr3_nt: TGTGCCAGCAGTTTAAGGGGCCCGGAAGCTTTCTTT

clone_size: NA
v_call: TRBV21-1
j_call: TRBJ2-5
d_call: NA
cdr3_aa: CASSKAEPRGETQYF
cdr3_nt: TGTGCCAGCAGCAAAGCGGAACCCAGAGGAGAGACCCAGTACTTC

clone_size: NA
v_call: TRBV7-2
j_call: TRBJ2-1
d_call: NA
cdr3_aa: CASSLRRSSYNEQFF
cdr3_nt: TGTGCCAGCAGCTTAAGGAGGAGCTCCTACAATGAGCAGTTCTTC

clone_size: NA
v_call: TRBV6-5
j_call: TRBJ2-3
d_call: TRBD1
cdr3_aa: CASRFHRGPTDTQYF
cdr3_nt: TGTGCCAGCAGATTCCACAGGGGGCCCACAGATACGCAGTATTTT

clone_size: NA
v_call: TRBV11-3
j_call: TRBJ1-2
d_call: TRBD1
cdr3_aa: CASSPGQLLSNYGYTF
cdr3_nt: TGTGCCAGCAGCCCGGGACAGCTTCTTTCTAACTATGGCTACACCTTC